Each of the 16 T cell receptor beta chains below was sequenced from the same sample in a study of chemoradiotherapy in HPV16-positive cancers. Profiling relied on immunoSEQ multiplex PCR, and the TCRdb table lists in-frame clones only, not all of them. The table shows 7,500 to 8,500 clones, with about 63% occurring only once. The sample was taken from a patient who underwent chemoradiotherapy. These TCRs come from a human donor with HPV-associated anogenital cancer.

The V call is TRBV10-1, the J call TRBJ2-4; D not resolved. Trimming removed 9 bases at V and 12 bases at J, with 15 bases between. The CDR3 runs 11 residues. Germline V gene lookup returns CDR1 WNHNN and CDR2 SYGVQD (reference sequence). CDR3 amino acids: CASDHGPPQYF. Written as DNA, the CDR3 is TGCGCCAGTGACCATGGACCGCCTCAGTACTTC.

In nucleotides, the CDR3 is TGCGCCAGCAGTGAGATACGGCGGCACTATGGCTACACCTTC. This codes for CASSEIRRHYGYTF. This rearrangement joins TRBV10-1 to TRBJ1-2; D unclear. CDR3 size: 14 residues. From germline, CDR1 is WNHNN and CDR2 SYGVQD (reference sequence). V lost 2 bases and J 3 bases, leaving 10 bases between the germline ends.

This chain uses TRBV27 with TRBJ1-2; D not resolved. Germline V gene data show CDR1 as MNHEY and CDR2 as SMNVEV (reference sequence). V dropped 0 bases and J dropped 2 bases, with 4 bases sitting between them. The CDR3 totals 13 residues. The CDR3 bases are TGTGCCAGCAGTTTATCCGTCAACTATGGCTACACCTTC. Residues: CASSLSVNYGYTF.

This chain joins TRBV11-3 and TRBJ2-1; D call uncertain. This CDR3 comprises 14 residues. CDR1 is SGHNT and CDR2 is YENEEA in the germline V gene. V was pared by 4 bases and J by 6 bases, with 13 bases between. The CDR3 loop reads CASSSFRLSNEQFF. The CDR3 nucleotides read TGTGCCAGCAGCTCCTTCCGGCTTTCCAATGAGCAGTTCTTC.

This CDR3 reads CASSPRGLITDTQYF. CDR3 nucleotides: TGTGCCAGCAGCCCCAGGGGGCTGATCACAGATACGCAGTATTTT. This chain links TRBV7-6 with TRBJ2-3; TRBD1 matches 8 bases. CDR3 length: 15 residues. Germline CDR1 reads SGHVS; CDR2 reads FNYEAQ. Trimming cost V 5 bases and J 2 bases; bases outside gene matches: 6.

This clone was seen more than once but under ten times. This chain connects TRBV29-1 to TRBJ2-7; D is possibly TRBD1 (5 bases). Germline values: CDR1 SQVTM, CDR2 ANQGSEA. The CDR3 loop spans 12 amino acids. V was clipped by 5 bases and J by 3 bases, with 11 bases between them. The CDR3 region is CSVLDTHYEQYV. CDR3 DNA sequence: TGCAGCGTTCTGGACACCCACTACGAGCAGTACGTC.

V usage is TRBV5-1 and J usage is TRBJ2-6, with D possibly being TRBD1 or TRBD2 (5 bases each). Trimming removed 7 bases from V and 0 bases from J, with 14 bases in between. Per the germline V gene, CDR1 is SGHRS and CDR2 is YFSETQ. This CDR3 is 16 amino acids long. The CDR3 protein is CASSEAGFSGANVLTF. The CDR3 bases are TGCGCCAGCTCGGAGGCAGGGTTCTCTGGGGCCAACGTCCTGACTTTC.

The rearrangement links TRBV7-2 to TRBJ2-7, with D unresolved. The CDR3 covers 11 residues. Trimming shortened V by 4 bases and J by 2 bases, and 3 bases separated the two germline ends. Germline CDR1 reads SGHTA; CDR2 reads FQGNSA. The CDR3 DNA sequence: TGTGCCAGCAGCTCTCCCTACGAGCAGTACTTC. Protein product: CASSSPYEQYF.

The gene calls are TRBV5-1 and TRBJ1-1; no clear D gene. From germline, CDR1 is SGHRS and CDR2 YFSETQ. V dropped 1 base and J dropped 0 bases, with 4 bases sitting between them. CDR3 length: 13 amino acids. The CDR3 region is CASSLTLNTEAFF. In nucleotides, the CDR3 is TGCGCCAGCAGCTTGACGCTGAACACTGAAGCTTTCTTT.

The chain is built from TRBV7-8 and TRBJ2-2, with TRBD1 as a possible D gene (6 bases). The CDR3 contains 14 residues. In germline, CDR1 is SGHVS, CDR2 FQNEAQ. V lost 5 bases to trimming and J lost 5 bases, with 12 bases between them. CDR3 nucleotide sequence: TGTGCCAGCAGCCTAACCCAGGGGACCGGGGAGCTGTTTTTT. This codes for CASSLTQGTGELFF.

V gene TRBV5-1 combines with J gene TRBJ1-4; a possible D gene is TRBD1 (5 bases). Trimming cost V 5 bases and J 8 bases, with 16 bases left between them. Per the germline V gene, CDR1 is SGHRS and CDR2 is YFSETQ. This CDR3 is built from 14 residues. CDR3 region: CASRGEVGDEKLFF. The CDR3, as DNA: TGCGCCAGCAGGGGGGAGGTAGGAGACGAAAAACTGTTTTTT.

The J gene is TRBJ1-2, the V gene TRBV6-5; D is perhaps TRBD1 (5 bases). The length of the CDR3 is 13 residues. V lost 6 bases to trimming and J lost 8 bases, with 16 bases between them. Germline assignment: CDR1 MNHEY and CDR2 SVGAGI. This CDR3 reads CASSRGQGSGYTF. Written as DNA, the CDR3 is TGTGCCAGCAGCCGCGGTCAGGGCAGCGGCTACACCTTC.

The J gene is TRBJ1-2, the V gene TRBV6-4, with D unresolved. Germline V gives CDR1 MRHNA, CDR2 SNTAGT. This CDR3 region has 15 residues. Trimming stripped 2 bases from V and 0 bases from J, with 10 bases between. In nucleotides, the CDR3 is TGTGCCAGCAGTGACACGCGGATAGCTAACTATGGCTACACCTTC. Its protein product is CASSDTRIANYGYTF.

The CDR3 reads CATSSGRRFEQFF. The CDR3, as DNA: TGTGCCACTTCTAGCGGGAGAAGATTCGAGCAGTTCTTC. V gene TRBV19 combines with J gene TRBJ2-1; 10 bases fit TRBD2. CDR3 length: 13 amino acids. Germline V lookup: CDR1 LNHDA, CDR2 SQIVND (reference sequence). Trimming at V came to 10 bases and at J to 10 bases, leaving 10 bases not matched to a gene.

The genes are TRBV7-2 and TRBJ1-4, with TRBD1 as a possible D gene (5 bases). V was cut by 5 bases and J by 7 bases, with 11 bases left in between. Germline loops: CDR1 SGHTA, CDR2 FQGNSA. This CDR3 contains 13 residues. As DNA, the CDR3 is TGTGCCAGCAGCCGGGACTTTCGTGAAAAACTGTTTTTT. Translation gives CASSRDFREKLFF.

This sequence joins TRBV6-1 and TRBJ2-7; D is undetermined. Trimming removed 7 bases from V and 2 bases from J, with 6 bases in between. Per the germline V gene, CDR1 is MNHNS and CDR2 is SASEGT. The CDR3 has 11 amino acids. The DNA of the CDR3 is TGTGCCAGCATGGGAACCTACGAGCAGTACTTC. It encodes CASMGTYEQYF.